This TCR beta chain was recorded in a study of OX40 agonist ivuxolimab in advanced cancers. Study-wide background: While on treatment, patients had intravenous ivuxolimab at 0.01 to 10 mg/kg every 2 weeks. Age averaged around 54 years (range roughly 23 to 80), and around 78% were male. Study-level results: Among the lowest peripheral clonal expansion occurred in 0.1-3.0 mg/kg partial responders.

Concerning this clone: What it recognizes is unknown. The sample carries other DNA sequences with the same CDR3.

Trimming shortened V by 7 bases and J by 6 bases, and 18 bases separated the two germline ends. CDR1 is ENHRY, CDR2 SYGVKD, per germline. The CDR3 runs to 14 residues. TCRdb keeps only in-frame clones here, not all; method: immunoSEQ multiplex PCR. The sample has 25,000 to 35,000 clones, almost 85% seen once. This rearrangement joins TRBV10-3 to TRBJ1-1; no reliable D call. The sequenced sample was CD4+ or CD8+ T cells sorted from blood, obtained in a trial of the OX40 agonist ivuxolimab. The sequence was collected from an adult with an advanced solid tumor such as melanoma, head and neck, liver or kidney cancer. The CDR3 loop reads CAINNAAEVAEAFF. The CDR3 coding sequence is TGTGCCATCAATAACGCGGCGGAGGTCGCTGAAGCTTTCTTT.